The T cell receptor (beta chain) under discussion was sequenced for a study of molecular identifiers for immune sequencing clone quantification. Study outcomes and limitations: Among 920,000 or so naive cells, as was reported, spiked Jurkat TCR RNA from one cell was detectable.

Germline V gene sequence: CDR1 SGHVS, CDR2 FNYEAQ. The length of the CDR3 is 13 residues. Trimming removed 1 base at V and 7 bases at J, with 10 bases between. Naive CD8 libraries used roughly 17,000 to 1,000,000 sorted cells and 10%, 30% or 50% RNA. CD8+CD4-CCR7+CD45RA+ cells were sorted as naive CD8 T cells. This clonotype showed up many times. What it recognizes is unknown. Making the bulk TCR libraries relied on previously described methods and listed TCR primers. Each CDR3 protein is one row after TCRdb ran MiXCR on the PCR reads. The top ten hold about 0.71% of the sample, which has around 320,000 distinct CDR3 sequences, roughly a quarter seen once.

Sequences were obtained from naive CD8+ T cells from blood, with Jurkat cell RNA spiked in. Documented subset: FACS-sorted CD8+CD4-CCR7+CD45RA+ naive T cells. The receptor comes from a human donor in good health. Some libraries in this study had Jurkat cell RNA spiked in. V gene TRBV7-6 combines with J gene TRBJ1-1; D possibly corresponds to TRBD1 (5 bases). As DNA, the CDR3 is TGTGCCAGCAGCTTAGAATGGGGGGGTGAAGCTTTCTTT. Amino acid sequence: CASSLEWGGEAFF.